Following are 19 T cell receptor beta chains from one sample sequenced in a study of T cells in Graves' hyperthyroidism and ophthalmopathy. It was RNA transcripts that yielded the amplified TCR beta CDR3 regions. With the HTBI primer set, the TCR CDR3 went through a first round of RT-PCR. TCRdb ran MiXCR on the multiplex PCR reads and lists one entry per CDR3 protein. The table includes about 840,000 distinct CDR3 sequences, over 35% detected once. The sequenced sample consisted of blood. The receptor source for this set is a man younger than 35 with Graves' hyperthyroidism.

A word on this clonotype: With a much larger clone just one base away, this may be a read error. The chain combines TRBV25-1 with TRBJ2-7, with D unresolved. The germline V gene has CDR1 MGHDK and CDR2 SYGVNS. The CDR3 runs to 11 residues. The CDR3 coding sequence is TGTGCCAGCAGTGAAACATTAGGGCAGCACTTC. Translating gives CASSETLGQHF.

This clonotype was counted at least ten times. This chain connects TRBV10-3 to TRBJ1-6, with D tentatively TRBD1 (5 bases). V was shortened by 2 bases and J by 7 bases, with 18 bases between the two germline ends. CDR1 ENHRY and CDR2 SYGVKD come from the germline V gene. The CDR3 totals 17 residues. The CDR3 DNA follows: TGTGCCATCAGTGAGCCGCTAGATGGGGCGCTGAATTCACCCCTCCACTTT. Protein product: CAISEPLDGALNSPLHF.

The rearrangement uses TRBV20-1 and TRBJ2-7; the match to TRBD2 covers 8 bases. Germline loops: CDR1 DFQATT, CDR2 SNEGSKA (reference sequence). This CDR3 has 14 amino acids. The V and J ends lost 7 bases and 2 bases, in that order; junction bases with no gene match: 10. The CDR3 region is CSGKRLAGPYEQYF. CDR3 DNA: TGCAGTGGTAAGAGGCTAGCGGGCCCCTACGAGCAGTACTTC.

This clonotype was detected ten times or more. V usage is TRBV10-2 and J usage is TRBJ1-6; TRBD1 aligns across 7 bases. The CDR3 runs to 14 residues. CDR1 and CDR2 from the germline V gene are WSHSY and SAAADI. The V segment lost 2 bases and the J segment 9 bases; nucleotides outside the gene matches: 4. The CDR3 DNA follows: TGCGCCAGCAGTGAGGGCGGACAGGTTTCACCCCTCCACTTT. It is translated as CASSEGGQVSPLHF.

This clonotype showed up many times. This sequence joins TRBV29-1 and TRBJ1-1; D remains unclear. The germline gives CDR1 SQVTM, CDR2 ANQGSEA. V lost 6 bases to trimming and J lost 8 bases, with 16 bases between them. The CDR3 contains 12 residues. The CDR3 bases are TGCAGCGTCGTAACCCTCGAGGCAGAAGCTTTCTTT. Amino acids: CSVVTLEAEAFF.

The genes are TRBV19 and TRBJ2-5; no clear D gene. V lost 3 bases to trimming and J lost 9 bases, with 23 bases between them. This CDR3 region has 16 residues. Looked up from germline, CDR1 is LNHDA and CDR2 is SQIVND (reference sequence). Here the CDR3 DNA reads TGTGCCAGTAGTATCATCGGTGCTGCACCCCAAATGGCCCAGTACTTC. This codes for CASSIIGAAPQMAQYF. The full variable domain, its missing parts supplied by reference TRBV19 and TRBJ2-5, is DGGITQSPKYLFRKEGQNVTLSCEQNLNHDAMYWYRQDPGQGLRLIYYSQIVNDFQKGDIAEGYSVSREKKESFPLTVTSAQKNPTAFYLCASSIIGAAPQMAQYFGPGTRLLVL.

CDR3 protein: CASSLGPHEAFF. The CDR3, as DNA: TGTGCCAGCAGTTTAGGTCCTCATGAAGCTTTCTTT. The V and J genes are TRBV12-3 or TRBV12-4 and TRBJ1-1; D not certain. V was pared by 1 base and J by 7 bases, with 7 bases between. The CDR3 has 12 residues.

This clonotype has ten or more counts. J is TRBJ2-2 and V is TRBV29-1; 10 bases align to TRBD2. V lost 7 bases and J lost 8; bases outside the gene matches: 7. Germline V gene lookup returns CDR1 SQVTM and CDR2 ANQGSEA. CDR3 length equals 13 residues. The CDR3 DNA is TGCAGCGCACATCTAGCGGGAGCTGGGGAGCTGTTTTTT. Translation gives CSAHLAGAGELFF.

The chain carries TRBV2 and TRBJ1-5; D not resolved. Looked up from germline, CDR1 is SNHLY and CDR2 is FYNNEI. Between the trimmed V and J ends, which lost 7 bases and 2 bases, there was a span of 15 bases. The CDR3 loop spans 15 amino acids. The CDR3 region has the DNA TGTGCCAGCATGGTTATCGGCGGGGGCAATCAGCCCCAGCATTTT. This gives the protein CASMVIGGGNQPQHF.

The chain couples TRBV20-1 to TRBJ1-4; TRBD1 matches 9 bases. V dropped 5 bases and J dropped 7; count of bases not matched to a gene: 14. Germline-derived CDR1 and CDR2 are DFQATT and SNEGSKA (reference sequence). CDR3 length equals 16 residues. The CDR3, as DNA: TGCAGTGCTCGAGTCCCGGGACAGGGAACTCCTGAAAAACTGTTTTTT. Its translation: CSARVPGQGTPEKLFF.

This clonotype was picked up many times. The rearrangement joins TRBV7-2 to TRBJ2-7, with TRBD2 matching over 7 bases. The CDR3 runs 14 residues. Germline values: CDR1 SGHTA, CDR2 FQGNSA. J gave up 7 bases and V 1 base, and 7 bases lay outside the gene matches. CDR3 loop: CASSLVVGGREQYF. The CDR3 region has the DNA TGTGCCAGCAGCTTAGTTGTGGGAGGGCGAGAGCAGTACTTC. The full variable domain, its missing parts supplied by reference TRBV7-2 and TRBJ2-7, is GAGVSQSPSNKVTEKGKDVELRCDPISGHTALYWYRQSLGQGLEFLIYFQGNSAPDKSGLPSDRFSAERTGGSVSTLTIQRTQQEDSAVYLCASSLVVGGREQYFGPGTRLTVT.

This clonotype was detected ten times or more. This CDR3 reads CASSDRTGRKDTQYF. Written as DNA, the CDR3 is TGTGCCAGCAGTGACCGGACAGGAAGGAAAGATACGCAGTATTTT. The chain employs TRBV25-1 and TRBJ2-3; 7 bases match TRBD1. V lost 3 bases, J lost 5 bases, and 8 bases stayed unmatched. The CDR3 is 15 amino acids. Germline CDR1 reads MGHDK; CDR2 reads SYGVNS.

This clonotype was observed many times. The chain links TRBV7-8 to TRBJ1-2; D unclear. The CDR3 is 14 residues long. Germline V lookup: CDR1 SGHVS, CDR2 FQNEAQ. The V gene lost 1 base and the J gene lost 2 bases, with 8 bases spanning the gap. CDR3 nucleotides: TGTGCCAGCAGCTTAGTGGCGGGAAACTATGGCTACACCTTC. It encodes CASSLVAGNYGYTF.

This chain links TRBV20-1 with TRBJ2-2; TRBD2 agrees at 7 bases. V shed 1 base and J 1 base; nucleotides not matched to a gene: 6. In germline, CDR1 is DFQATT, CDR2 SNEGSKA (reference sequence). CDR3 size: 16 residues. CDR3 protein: CSARAPTSQNTGELFF. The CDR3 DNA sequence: TGCAGTGCTAGAGCCCCGACTAGCCAGAACACCGGGGAGCTGTTTTTT.

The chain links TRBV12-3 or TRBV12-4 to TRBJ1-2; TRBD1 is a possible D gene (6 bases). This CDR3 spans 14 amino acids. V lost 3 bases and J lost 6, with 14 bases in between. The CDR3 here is CASSFEAGVDGYTF. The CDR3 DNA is TGTGCCAGCAGTTTCGAGGCAGGGGTTGATGGCTACACCTTC.

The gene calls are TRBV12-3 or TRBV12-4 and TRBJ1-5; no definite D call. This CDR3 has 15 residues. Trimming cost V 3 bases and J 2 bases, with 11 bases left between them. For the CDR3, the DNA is TGTGCCAGCAGTTTTAGGGAAATAGGCAATCAGCCCCAGCATTTT. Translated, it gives CASSFREIGNQPQHF.

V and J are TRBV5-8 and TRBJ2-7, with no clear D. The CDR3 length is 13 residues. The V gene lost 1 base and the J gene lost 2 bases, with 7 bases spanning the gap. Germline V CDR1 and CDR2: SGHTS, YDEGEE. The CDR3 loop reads CASSLHSAYEQYF. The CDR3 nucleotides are TGTGCCAGCAGCTTGCACTCAGCCTACGAGCAGTACTTC.

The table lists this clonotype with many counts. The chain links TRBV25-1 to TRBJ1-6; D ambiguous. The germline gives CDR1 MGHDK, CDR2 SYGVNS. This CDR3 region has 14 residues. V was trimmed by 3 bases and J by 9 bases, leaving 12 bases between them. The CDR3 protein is CASSDLSDFSPLHF. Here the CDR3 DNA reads TGTGCCAGCAGTGATTTGTCAGACTTTTCACCCCTCCACTTT.

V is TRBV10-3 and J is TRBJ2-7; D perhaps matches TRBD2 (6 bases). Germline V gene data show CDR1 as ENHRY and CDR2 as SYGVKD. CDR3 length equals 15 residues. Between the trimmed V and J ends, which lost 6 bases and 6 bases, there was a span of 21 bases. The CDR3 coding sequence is TGTGCCATCAGCGCCGGGACTCCTCATTACGGCGAGCAGTACTTC. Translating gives CAISAGTPHYGEQYF.